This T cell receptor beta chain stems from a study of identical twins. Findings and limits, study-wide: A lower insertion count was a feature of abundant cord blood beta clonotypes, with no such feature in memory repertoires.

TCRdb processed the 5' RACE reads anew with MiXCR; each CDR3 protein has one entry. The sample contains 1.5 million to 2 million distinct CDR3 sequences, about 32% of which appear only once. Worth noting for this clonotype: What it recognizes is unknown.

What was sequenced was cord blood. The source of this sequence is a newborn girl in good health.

CDR3 loop: CASSQGTTGDQETQYF. The DNA of the CDR3 is TGTGCCAGCAGCCAAGGTACGACGGGGGACCAAGAGACCCAGTACTTC. This chain uses TRBV4-2 with TRBJ2-5, with D possibly TRBD2 on 6 matching bases. Per germline, CDR1 LGHNA and CDR2 YNFKEQ. Trimming removed 1 base at V and 0 bases at J, with 12 bases between. The length of the CDR3 is 16 residues.